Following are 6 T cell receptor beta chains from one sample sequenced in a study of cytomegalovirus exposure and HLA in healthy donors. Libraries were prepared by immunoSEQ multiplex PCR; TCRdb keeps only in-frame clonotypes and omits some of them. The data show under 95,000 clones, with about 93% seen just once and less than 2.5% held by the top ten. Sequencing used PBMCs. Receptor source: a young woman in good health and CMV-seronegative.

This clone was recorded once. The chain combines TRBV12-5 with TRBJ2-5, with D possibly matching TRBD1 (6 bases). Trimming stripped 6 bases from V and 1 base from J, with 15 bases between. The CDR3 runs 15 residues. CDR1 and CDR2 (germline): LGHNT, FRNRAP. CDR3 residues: CASGRPTGIQETQYF. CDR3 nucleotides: TGTGCTAGTGGCAGACCCACAGGGATCCAAGAGACCCAGTACTTC.

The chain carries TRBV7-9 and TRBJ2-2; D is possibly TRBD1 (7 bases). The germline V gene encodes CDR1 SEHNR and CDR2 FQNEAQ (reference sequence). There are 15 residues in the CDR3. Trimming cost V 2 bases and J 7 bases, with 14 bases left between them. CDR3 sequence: CASSLRQGGIGELFF. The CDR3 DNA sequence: TGTGCCAGCAGCTTAAGACAGGGCGGGATCGGGGAGCTGTTTTTT.

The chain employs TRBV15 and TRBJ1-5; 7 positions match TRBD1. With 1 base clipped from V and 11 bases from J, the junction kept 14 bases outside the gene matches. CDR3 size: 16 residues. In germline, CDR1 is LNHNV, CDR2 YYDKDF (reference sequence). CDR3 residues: CATSRGGTNRGSTQHF. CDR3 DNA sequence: TGTGCCACCAGCAGAGGAGGAACGAACAGGGGAAGTACCCAGCATTTT.

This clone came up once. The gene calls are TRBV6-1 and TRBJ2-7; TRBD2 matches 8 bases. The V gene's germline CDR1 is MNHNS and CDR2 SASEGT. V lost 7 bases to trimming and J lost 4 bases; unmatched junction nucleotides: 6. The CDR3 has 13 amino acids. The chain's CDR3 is CASNGRGGYEQYF. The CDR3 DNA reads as TGTGCCAGCAACGGGAGGGGAGGATACGAGCAGTACTTC.

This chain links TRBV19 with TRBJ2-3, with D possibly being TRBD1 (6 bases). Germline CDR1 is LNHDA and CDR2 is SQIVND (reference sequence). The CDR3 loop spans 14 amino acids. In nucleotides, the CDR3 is TGTGCTTCGGTCTTGGGGCAGGGGTCAGATACGCAGTATTTT. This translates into CASVLGQGSDTQYF.

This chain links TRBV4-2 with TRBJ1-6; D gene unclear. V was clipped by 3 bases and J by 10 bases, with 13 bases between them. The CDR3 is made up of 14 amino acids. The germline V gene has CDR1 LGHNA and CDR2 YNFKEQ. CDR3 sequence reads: CASSQRGEGSPLHF. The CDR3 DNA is TGTGCCAGCAGCCAGCGCGGGGAAGGGTCACCCCTCCACTTT.